A selection of T cell receptor beta chains follows, all from one sample in a study of T-cell reconstitution after alpha-beta-depleted transplantation in children. TCRdb reprocessed the PCR reads with MiXCR, giving one entry per CDR3 protein. The sample holds over 400,000 distinct CDR3 sequences, around two fifths seen once. The sample here was PBMCs, taken before TCRalphabeta/CD19-depleted stem cell transplant. Receptors were obtained from a girl between 2 and 10 years old with aplastic anemia, due to receive a stem cell transplant. The CDR3 runs from the conserved cysteine through the conserved F or W. Each record gives: D gene, clone size, V gene, J gene, CDR3 DNA, CDR3 protein. The D gene is left open where the match is weak. Size values are once, few and many counts, or a class for expanded clones, and some rows have none.

-	-	TRBV5-1	TRBJ2-1	TGCGCCAGCAGCGATATAGCTGAGCAGTTCTTC	CASSDIAEQFF
-	-	TRBV29-1	TRBJ2-1	TGCAGCGTTGTCAGGTTGCAGCCCTACAATGAGCAGTTCTTC	CSVVRLQPYNEQFF
TRBD1	many	TRBV20-1	TRBJ2-7	TGCAGTGACATCCCGGGACAGGAAGACTACGAGCAGTACTTC	CSDIPGQEDYEQYF
TRBD1	many	TRBV2	TRBJ2-6	TGTGCCAGCAGGGACAGGGATACTGGGGCCAACGTCCTGACTTTC	CASRDRDTGANVLTF
-	-	TRBV20-1	TRBJ2-5	TGCAGTGCTAACGGGGCAGTCCAAGAGACCCAGTACTTC	CSANGAVQETQYF
TRBD1	few	TRBV15	TRBJ1-4	TGTGCCACCAGCAGAGATATTCAATACGGGACAGGGGGTGAAAAACTGTTTTTT	CATSRDIQYGTGGEKLFF
TRBD1	-	TRBV20-1	TRBJ1-5	TGCAGTGCCCAGACTCCCGGACAGGGAAATCAGCCCCAGCATTTT	CSAQTPGQGNQPQHF
-	-	TRBV4-1	TRBJ2-1	TGCGCCAGCAGCCCCTTGGAGGGGGTTCAGCAGTTCTTC	CASSPLEGVQQFF
-	-	TRBV12-3/TRBV12-4	TRBJ1-2	TGTGCCAGCAGTTTCTGGGTAGGAGGCTACACCTTC	CASSFWVGGYTF
-	-	TRBV4-1	TRBJ1-5	TGCGCCAGCAGCCAGCGAAGCCAGCATTTT	CASSQRSQHF
TRBD1	-	TRBV4-1	TRBJ2-3	TGCGCCAGCAGCCAGTCTCCTGGGACAGGCTACACAGATACGCAGTATTTT	CASSQSPGTGYTDTQYF
TRBD2	many	TRBV5-5	TRBJ2-7	TGTGCCAGCAGCGCGGGAGGCTTCTTCTACGAGCAGTACTTC	CASSAGGFFYEQYF
TRBD1	-	TRBV3-1	TRBJ1-2	TGTGCCAGCAGCCCTACTACTACCGGGACAGGTTATGGCTACACCTTC	CASSPTTTGTGYGYTF
TRBD1	few	TRBV11-2	TRBJ2-5	TGTGCCAGCAGACCTCTAACAGGGGCCGCCCGGGAGACCCAGTACTTC	CASRPLTGAARETQYF
-	few	TRBV10-3	TRBJ2-3	TGTGCCATCGCCCCGACGGTCACTAGCACAGATACGCAGTATTTT	CAIAPTVTSTDTQYF
-	-	TRBV7-2	TRBJ2-3	TGTGCCAGCAGCGCCTTAGGGGGCGGGAGCCCCCATGGTACGCAGTATTTT	CASSALGGGSPHGTQYF
-	many	TRBV5-6	TRBJ2-7	TGTGCCAGCAGCTTGATGTCCTACGAGCAGTACTTC	CASSLMSYEQYF
TRBD1	few	TRBV7-6	TRBJ1-1	TGTGCCAGCAGCCGCGACGGGACAGGTGACACTGAAGCTTTCTTT	CASSRDGTGDTEAFF
-	few	TRBV4-1	TRBJ1-6	TGCGCCAGCAGCCAAGTAAACTTCCGGGGAAGCTCCTATAATTCACCCCTCCACTTT	CASSQVNFRGSSYNSPLHF
-	-	TRBV7-2	TRBJ1-2	TGTGCCAGCAGCTCTATAACAGGGCTCTATGGCTACACCTTC	CASSSITGLYGYTF
TRBD1	-	TRBV12-3/TRBV12-4	TRBJ2-1	TGTGCCAGCACCGGGACAGGCGGACGTGAGCAGTTCTTC	CASTGTGGREQFF
-	-	TRBV29-1	TRBJ2-5	TGCAGCGTTGACATCCAGGGGCGCTGGGAGACCCAGTACTTC	CSVDIQGRWETQYF
TRBD1	many	TRBV20-1	TRBJ2-7	TGCAGTGCTCTAAACCGACAGGGGATTAATCTAAACGAGCAGTACTTC	CSALNRQGINLNEQYF
TRBD2	-	TRBV12-3/TRBV12-4	TRBJ2-1	TGTGCCAGCAGTTTAGTCGGACTAGCGGGAGGTCCGAGGAGGTCCTACAATGAGCAGTTCTTC	CASSLVGLAGGPRRSYNEQFF
-	-	TRBV2	TRBJ2-7	TGTGCCAGCAGTGAAGAGGCGCCCTACGAGCAGTACTTC	CASSEEAPYEQYF
-	-	TRBV30	TRBJ2-7	TGTGCCTGGACCCGGCCAGGGGCCTACGAGCAGTACTTC	CAWTRPGAYEQYF
-	many	TRBV7-8	TRBJ2-7	TGTGCCAGCAGCTTAGAGGTTGCGAGCTCCTACGAGCAGTACTTC	CASSLEVASSYEQYF
-	few	TRBV10-3	TRBJ2-7	TGTGCCACCTCTAGCGAGCACTACGAGCAGTACTTC	CATSSEHYEQYF
-	-	TRBV4-1	TRBJ2-2	TGCGCCAGCAGCGGAGAGGACGGCACCGGGGAGCTGTTTTTT	CASSGEDGTGELFF
TRBD2	few	TRBV20-1	TRBJ2-5	TGCAGTGCTAGCGACCGAGGGAGGGTCCAGTACTTC	CSASDRGRVQYF
TRBD1	-	TRBV5-6	TRBJ1-1	TGTGCCAGCAGCTTGGCGCAGGGGGCAAAGAACACTGAAGCTTTCTTT	CASSLAQGAKNTEAFF
-	many	TRBV12-3/TRBV12-4	TRBJ1-5	TGTGCCAGCAGTTCAACAGGCCGAGATCAGCCCCAGCATTTT	CASSSTGRDQPQHF
TRBD1	few	TRBV2	TRBJ2-3	TGTGCCAGCAGTGAGGCAGGGGGCTACACAGATACGCAGTATTTT	CASSEAGGYTDTQYF
-	many	TRBV4-1	TRBJ2-1	TGCGCCAGCAGCCAAGATCTCGGTGCAGGGAAATACGAGCAGTTCTTC	CASSQDLGAGKYEQFF
-	-	TRBV15	TRBJ2-7	TGTGCCACCCGACAGGGAGGATACGAGCAGTACTTC	CATRQGGYEQYF
-	-	TRBV20-1	TRBJ1-4	TGCAGTGCTTACGGACGGGAGTCCGGTGAAAAACTGTTTTTT	CSAYGRESGEKLFF
-	-	TRBV9	TRBJ2-3	TGTGCCAGCAGCGTAGACGGGATGAACACAGATACGCAGTATTTT	CASSVDGMNTDTQYF
-	-	TRBV20-1	TRBJ2-5	TGCAGTGCTAGAGATGACACAGGCCCCCAAGAGACCCAGTACTTC	CSARDDTGPQETQYF
TRBD2	-	TRBV20-1	TRBJ2-1	TGCAGTGCTAGAGGAGTCGCCCACTACGGGAGGGCCTCCTACAATGAGCAGTTCTTC	CSARGVAHYGRASYNEQFF
TRBD2	-	TRBV20-1	TRBJ2-3	TGCAGTGCTGAGGGGGATTTGGTAGCGGGAAGTTCAGATACGCAGTATTTT	CSAEGDLVAGSSDTQYF
TRBD1	-	TRBV6-5	TRBJ1-2	TGTGCCAGCAGTTCCGCTCTACTCCGGGACAGTCGCTATGGCTACACCTTC	CASSSALLRDSRYGYTF
TRBD1	-	TRBV5-1	TRBJ1-2	TGCGCCAGCAGCTTGACCAGGGGGTACGATAACTATGGCGACACCTTC	CASSLTRGYDNYGDTF
TRBD1	-	TRBV12-3/TRBV12-4	TRBJ2-3	TGTGCCAGCAGTTTAGCCCCATTTGAGGTCCCGGGACAGGGGAAAACAGATACGCAGTATTTT	CASSLAPFEVPGQGKTDTQYF
TRBD1	-	TRBV28	TRBJ2-7	TGTGCCAGCAGTTTAGTTTCACAGGGGCGGTACGAGCAGTACTTC	CASSLVSQGRYEQYF
-	-	TRBV29-1	TRBJ2-5	TGCAGCGTTGAAAAGTGGGAGACCCAGTACTTC	CSVEKWETQYF
-	few	TRBV20-1	TRBJ2-5	TGCAGTGCTAGGGAACTATTAGGAGTCCGAGAGACCCAGTACTTC	CSARELLGVRETQYF
-	-	TRBV4-1	TRBJ2-7	TGCGCCAGCAGCCAATTTGTCTCCTACGAGCAGTACTTC	CASSQFVSYEQYF
-	-	TRBV25-1	TRBJ2-2	TGTGCCAGCAGTGAATATTCAGGGTCCGGCGGGGAGCTGTTTTTT	CASSEYSGSGGELFF